A single sample gave rise to the 18 T cell receptor beta chains below, sequenced in a study of blood T cell repertoires in COVID-19. Assay: immunoSEQ multiplex PCR; the TCRdb copy retains only in-frame clones and omits some. This table holds around 250,000 clones, approximately 85% found once. Sequencing input: PBMCs or T cells enriched from blood (not recorded which). Receptors originate from a woman aged 45 to 65 with acute COVID-19.

The chain joins TRBV12-3 or TRBV12-4 to TRBJ1-2; the D gene is possibly TRBD1 (6 bases). CDR3 length: 12 residues. V was pared by 5 bases and J by 8 bases, with 12 bases between. Written as DNA, the CDR3 is TGTGCCAGCAGTCCCGGGGGGCGCGGCTACACCTTC. This sequence encodes CASSPGGRGYTF.

In nucleotides, the CDR3 is TGTGCCAGCAGCCCTCGACAGCTTAACTATGGCTACACCTTC. This gives the protein CASSPRQLNYGYTF. This chain uses TRBV3-1 (or the pseudogene TRBV3-2) with TRBJ1-2; tentatively, D is TRBD1 (5 bases). The CDR3 contains 14 residues. Germline V gives CDR1 LGHDT, CDR2 YNNKEL (reference sequence). Trimming took off 4 bases at V and 1 base at J, with 10 bases between the two ends.

The rearrangement joins TRBV14 to TRBJ1-2; TRBD1 might be the D (5 bases). Germline assignment: CDR1 SGHDN and CDR2 FVKESK. CDR3 length equals 13 residues. Trimming removed 4 bases from V and 4 bases from J, with 10 bases in between. The CDR3 spells CASSPRVTYGYTF. CDR3 sequence (DNA): TGTGCCAGCAGCCCCAGGGTTACCTATGGCTACACCTTC.

This chain uses TRBV7-2 with TRBJ1-1; D possibly corresponds to TRBD1 (5 bases). V lost 5 bases, J lost 1 base, and 17 bases lay in between. The CDR3 consists of 16 residues. From germline, CDR1 is SGHTA and CDR2 FQGNSA. The CDR3 DNA reads as TGTGCCAGCAGCCCCAAAAATGGGGCGTGGAACACTGAAGCTTTCTTT. Amino acids: CASSPKNGAWNTEAFF.

The table lists this clone with a count of one. The V call is TRBV14, the J call TRBJ1-1; 9 nucleotides align to TRBD1. Per germline, CDR1 SGHDN and CDR2 FVKESK. V shed 5 bases and J 5 bases; nucleotides not matched to a gene: 12. This CDR3 has 16 residues. The DNA for the CDR3 is TGTGCCAGCAGCACCCTACAGGGGGCCTTGGAAACTGAAGCTTTCTTT. Translation: CASSTLQGALETEAFF.

V is TRBV7-9 and J is TRBJ1-1; the D gene is possibly TRBD1 (5 bases). In germline, CDR1 is SEHNR, CDR2 FQNEAQ (reference sequence). With 11 bases removed from V and 1 base from J, the gap between germline ends came to 11 bases. The CDR3 runs 12 residues. CDR3: CAADRSNTEAFF. For the CDR3, the DNA is TGTGCCGCCGACAGATCGAACACTGAAGCTTTCTTT.

The V gene is TRBV9, the J gene TRBJ1-1, with 10 bases fitting TRBD1. V lost 5 bases and J lost 1; bases outside the gene matches: 2. The germline V gene has CDR1 SGDLS and CDR2 YYNGEE. The CDR3 covers 14 residues. The CDR3 DNA sequence: TGTGCCAGCAGGGGACAGGGGCCGAACACTGAAGCTTTCTTT. It translates to CASRGQGPNTEAFF.

This clone appeared once. The V and J genes are TRBV30 and TRBJ1-6; 8 bases match TRBD1. Trimming at V came to 6 bases and at J to 10 bases, leaving 8 bases not matched to a gene. This CDR3 comprises 13 residues. Germline V lookup: CDR1 GTSNPN, CDR2 SVGIG (reference sequence). Here the CDR3 DNA reads TGTGCCTGCCTCCGGGACAGGAAATCACCCCTCCACTTT. It codes for CACLRDRKSPLHF.

The J gene is TRBJ1-2, the V gene TRBV6-2 or TRBV6-3; 7 nucleotides match TRBD1. The germline V gene has CDR1 MNHEY and CDR2 SVGEGT. There are 12 residues in the CDR3. With V trimmed by 6 bases and J by 14 bases, 12 bases remained unmatched. The CDR3 DNA reads as TGTGCCAGCAGCCGCTACAGACAGGGTGGAACCTTC. It yields the protein CASSRYRQGGTF.

The rearrangement joins TRBV30 to TRBJ1-4, with 8 bases lining up with TRBD1. Germline CDR1 and CDR2: GTSNPN and SVGIG (reference sequence). This CDR3 region has 14 residues. V was clipped by 5 bases and J by 6 bases; unmatched bases: 8. Here the CDR3 reads CAWSRQGADEKLFF. The CDR3 DNA follows: TGTGCCTGGTCTCGTCAGGGGGCGGATGAAAAACTGTTTTTT.

The V and J genes are TRBV4-3 and TRBJ1-6, with 7 nucleotides matching TRBD1. V lost 1 base to trimming and J lost 6 bases; unmatched junction nucleotides: 6. The CDR3 loop spans 16 amino acids. In germline, CDR1 is LGHNA, CDR2 YSLEER. Here the CDR3 reads CASSQVQGGGNSPLHF. The CDR3 DNA sequence: TGCGCCAGCAGCCAAGTTCAAGGGGGCGGTAATTCACCCCTCCACTTT.

V gene TRBV6-5 combines with J gene TRBJ1-3; no clear D gene. Trimming removed 0 bases from V and 0 bases from J, with 9 bases in between. This CDR3 has 16 residues. CDR1 is MNHEY and CDR2 is SVGAGI in the germline V gene. In DNA, the CDR3 is TGTGCCAGCAGTTACTCGCGCGGGAGCTCTGGAAACACCATATATTTT. Translating it yields CASSYSRGSSGNTIYF.

The CDR3 region is CASSLRRVYEQYF. CDR3 sequence (DNA): TGTGCCAGCAGCTTACGCCGGGTCTACGAGCAGTACTTC. The genes are TRBV7-2 and TRBJ2-7; D remains unclear. The CDR3 runs 13 residues. CDR1 SGHTA and CDR2 FQGNSA come from the germline V gene. V was pared by 2 bases and J by 3 bases, with 8 bases between.

This chain joins TRBV19 and TRBJ1-5, with TRBD1 identical over 8 bases. The CDR3 extends over 16 amino acids. Germline V gene sequence: CDR1 LNHDA, CDR2 SQIVND (reference sequence). With 5 bases clipped from V and 4 bases from J, the junction kept 10 bases outside the gene matches. CDR3 coding DNA: TGTGCCAGTAGTCTGCCCAGGGGGCTCGGGAATCAGCCCCAGCATTTT. Protein: CASSLPRGLGNQPQHF.

This chain links TRBV21-1 with TRBJ2-1; the D call in the table, TRBD2, was not verified against the DNA. TRBV21-1 is classified as a pseudogene. This CDR3 is built from 17 residues. The chain's CDR3 is CASSKVIAASSYNEQFF. The DNA for the CDR3 is TGTGCCAGCAGCAAAGTCATAGCGGCGAGCTCCTACAATGAGCAGTTCTTC.

The V call is TRBV30, the J call TRBJ1-3, with D unclear. Trimming removed 4 bases at V and 4 bases at J, with 5 bases between. CDR1 and CDR2 (germline): GTSNPN, SVGIG (reference sequence). This CDR3 is built from 11 residues. The chain's CDR3 is CAWTTGNTIYF. DNA of the CDR3: TGTGCCTGGACGACAGGAAACACCATATATTTT.

This chain uses TRBV3-1 (or the pseudogene TRBV3-2) with TRBJ1-1; no reliable D call. Germline V gene data show CDR1 as LGHDT and CDR2 as YNNKEL (reference sequence). There are 15 residues in the CDR3. Trimming pared 0 bases from V and 0 bases from J, leaving 8 bases between. Here the CDR3 DNA reads TGTGCCAGCAGCCAAGATCTAGTCTTGAACACTGAAGCTTTCTTT. It codes for CASSQDLVLNTEAFF.

The rearrangement joins TRBV30 to TRBJ2-4; no clear D gene. Per the germline V gene, CDR1 is GTSNPN and CDR2 is SVGIG (reference sequence). The CDR3 spans 15 residues. V lost 3 bases and J lost 0, with 12 bases in between. In DNA form, the CDR3 reads TGTGCCTGGAGCGGGTCCAATTTAGCCAAAAACATTCAGTACTTC. Translated: CAWSGSNLAKNIQYF.